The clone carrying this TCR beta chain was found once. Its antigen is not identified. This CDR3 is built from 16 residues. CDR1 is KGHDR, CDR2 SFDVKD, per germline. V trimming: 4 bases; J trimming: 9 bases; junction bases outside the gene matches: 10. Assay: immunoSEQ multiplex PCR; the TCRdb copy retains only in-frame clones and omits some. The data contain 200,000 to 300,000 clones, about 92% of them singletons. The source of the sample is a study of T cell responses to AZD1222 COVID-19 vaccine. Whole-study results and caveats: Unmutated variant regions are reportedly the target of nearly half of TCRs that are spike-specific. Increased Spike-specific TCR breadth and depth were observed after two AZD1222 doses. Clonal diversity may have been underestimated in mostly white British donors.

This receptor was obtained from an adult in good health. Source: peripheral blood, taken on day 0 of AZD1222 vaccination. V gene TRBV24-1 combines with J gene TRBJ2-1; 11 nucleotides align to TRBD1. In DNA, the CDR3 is TGTGCCACCAGTGACCCGGCGGGACAGGGGGGCAGTGAGCAGTTCTTC. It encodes CATSDPAGQGGSEQFF.